This TCR beta chain was documented in a study of technical replicates of blood from a handful of donors. Data came from immunoSEQ multiplex PCR; TCRdb stores just in-frame clones and leaves some out. The sample lists roughly 80,000 clones, about 92% occurring once. J lost 3 bases, V lost 4 bases, and 16 bases had no gene match. Germline values: CDR1 SGHRS, CDR2 YFSETQ. CDR3 length: 18 amino acids. Sequencing used T cells isolated from PBMCs. The chain is built from TRBV5-1 and TRBJ1-2, with TRBD1 matching over 9 bases. This sequence was found in a human donor in good health. The CDR3 loop is CASSHLPGQGGVYYGYTF. CDR3 DNA sequence: TGCGCCAGCAGCCACCTACCGGGACAGGGAGGCGTTTACTATGGCTACACCTTC.